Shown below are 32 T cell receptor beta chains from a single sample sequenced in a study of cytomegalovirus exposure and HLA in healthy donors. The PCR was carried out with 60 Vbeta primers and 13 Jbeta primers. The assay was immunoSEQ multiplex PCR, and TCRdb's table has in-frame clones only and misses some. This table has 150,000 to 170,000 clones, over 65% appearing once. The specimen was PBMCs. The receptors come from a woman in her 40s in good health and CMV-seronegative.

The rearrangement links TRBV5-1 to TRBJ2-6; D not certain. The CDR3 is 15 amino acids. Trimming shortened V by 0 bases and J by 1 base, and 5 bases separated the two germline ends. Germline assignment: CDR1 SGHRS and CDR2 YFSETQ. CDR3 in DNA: TGCGCCAGCAGCTTGGAACAGTCTGGGGCCAACGTCCTGACTTTC. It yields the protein CASSLEQSGANVLTF.

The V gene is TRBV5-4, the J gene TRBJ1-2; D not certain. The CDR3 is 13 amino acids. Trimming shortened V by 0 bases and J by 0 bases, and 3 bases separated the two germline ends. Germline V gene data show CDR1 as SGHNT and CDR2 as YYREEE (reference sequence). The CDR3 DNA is TGTGCCAGCAGCTTGGACACTAACTATGGCTACACCTTC. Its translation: CASSLDTNYGYTF.

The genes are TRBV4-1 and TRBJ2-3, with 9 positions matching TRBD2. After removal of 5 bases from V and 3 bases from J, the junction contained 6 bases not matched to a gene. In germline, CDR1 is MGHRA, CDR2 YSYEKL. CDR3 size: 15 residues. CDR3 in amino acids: CASSELAGRTDTQYF. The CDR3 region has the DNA TGCGCCAGCAGCGAGCTAGCGGGAAGAACAGATACGCAGTATTTT.

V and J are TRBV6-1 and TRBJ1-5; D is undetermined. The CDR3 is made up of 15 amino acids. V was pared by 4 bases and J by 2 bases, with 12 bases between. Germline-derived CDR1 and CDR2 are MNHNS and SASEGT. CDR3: CASSGGPGGNQPQHF. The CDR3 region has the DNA TGTGCCAGCAGTGGCGGCCCCGGTGGCAATCAGCCCCAGCATTTT.

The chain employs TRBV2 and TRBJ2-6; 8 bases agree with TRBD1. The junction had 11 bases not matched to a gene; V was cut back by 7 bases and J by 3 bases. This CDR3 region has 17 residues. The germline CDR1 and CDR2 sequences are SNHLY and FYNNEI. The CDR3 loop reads CASTRIGQGRGANVLTF. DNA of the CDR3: TGTGCCAGCACGCGAATCGGACAGGGACGTGGGGCCAACGTCCTGACTTTC.

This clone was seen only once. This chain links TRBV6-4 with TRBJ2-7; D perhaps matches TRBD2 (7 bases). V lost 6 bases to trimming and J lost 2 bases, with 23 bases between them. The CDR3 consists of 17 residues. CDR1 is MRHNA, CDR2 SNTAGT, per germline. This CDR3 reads CASREGGRFLLTYEQYF. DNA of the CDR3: TGTGCCAGCAGGGAGGGGGGGCGGTTCCTCCTCACCTACGAGCAGTACTTC.

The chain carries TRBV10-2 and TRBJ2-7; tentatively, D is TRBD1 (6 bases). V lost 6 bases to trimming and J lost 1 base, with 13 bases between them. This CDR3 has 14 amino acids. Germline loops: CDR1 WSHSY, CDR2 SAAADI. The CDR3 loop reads CASRGDIVSYEQYF. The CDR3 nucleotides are TGCGCCAGCAGAGGGGACATTGTTTCCTACGAGCAGTACTTC.

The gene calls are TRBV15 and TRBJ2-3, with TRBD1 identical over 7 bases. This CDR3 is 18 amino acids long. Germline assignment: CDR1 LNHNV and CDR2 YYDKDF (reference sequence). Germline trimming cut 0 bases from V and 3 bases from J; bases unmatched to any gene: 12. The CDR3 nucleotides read TGTGCCACCAGCAGAGAGAGGACAGGAACTACTGGAACAGATACGCAGTATTTT. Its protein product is CATSRERTGTTGTDTQYF.

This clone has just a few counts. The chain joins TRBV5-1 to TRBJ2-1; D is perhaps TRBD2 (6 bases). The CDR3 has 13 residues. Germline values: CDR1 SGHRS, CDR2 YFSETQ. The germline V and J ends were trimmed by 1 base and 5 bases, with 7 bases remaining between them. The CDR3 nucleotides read TGCGCCAGCAGCTTGACGGGGGACAATGAGCAGTTCTTC. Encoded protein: CASSLTGDNEQFF.

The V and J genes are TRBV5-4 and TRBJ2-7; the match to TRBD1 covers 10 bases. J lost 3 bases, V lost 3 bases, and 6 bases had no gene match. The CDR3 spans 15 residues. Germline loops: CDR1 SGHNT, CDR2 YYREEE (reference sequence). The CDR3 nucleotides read TGTGCCAGCAGCTCTCCGGGACAGGGGTTCTACGAGCAGTACTTC. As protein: CASSSPGQGFYEQYF.

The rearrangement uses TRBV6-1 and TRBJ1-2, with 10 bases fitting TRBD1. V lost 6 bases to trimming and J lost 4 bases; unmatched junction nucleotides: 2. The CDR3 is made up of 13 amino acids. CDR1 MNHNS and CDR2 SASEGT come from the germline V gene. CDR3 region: CASRTGGLYGYTF. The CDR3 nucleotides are TGTGCCAGCAGGACAGGGGGCCTCTATGGCTACACCTTC.

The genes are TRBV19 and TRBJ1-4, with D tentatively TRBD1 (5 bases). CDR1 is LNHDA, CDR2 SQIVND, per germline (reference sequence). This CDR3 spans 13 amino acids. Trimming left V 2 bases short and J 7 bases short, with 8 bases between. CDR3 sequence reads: CASSIQGSEKLFF. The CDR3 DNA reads TGTGCCAGTAGTATACAGGGTAGTGAAAAACTGTTTTTT.

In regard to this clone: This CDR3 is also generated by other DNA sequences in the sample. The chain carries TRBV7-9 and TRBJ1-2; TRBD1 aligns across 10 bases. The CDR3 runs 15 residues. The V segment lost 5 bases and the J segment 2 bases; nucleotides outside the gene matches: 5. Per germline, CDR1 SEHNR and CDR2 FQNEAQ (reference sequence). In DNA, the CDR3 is TGTGCCAGCAGCCCTCCGGGACAGGGGAACTATGGCTACACCTTC. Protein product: CASSPPGQGNYGYTF.

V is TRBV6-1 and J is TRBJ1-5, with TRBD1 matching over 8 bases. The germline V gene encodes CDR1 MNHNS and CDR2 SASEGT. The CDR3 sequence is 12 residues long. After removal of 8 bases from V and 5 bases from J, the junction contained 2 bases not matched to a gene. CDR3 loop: CASQQGDQPQHF. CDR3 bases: TGTGCCAGCCAACAGGGGGATCAGCCCCAGCATTTT.

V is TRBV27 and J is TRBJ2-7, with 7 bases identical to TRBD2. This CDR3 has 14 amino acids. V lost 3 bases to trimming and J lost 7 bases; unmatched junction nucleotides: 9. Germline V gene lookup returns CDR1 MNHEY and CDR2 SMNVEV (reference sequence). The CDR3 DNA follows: TGTGCCAGCAGTTTTGGCGGGGGAGACGCGGAGCAGTACTTC. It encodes CASSFGGGDAEQYF.

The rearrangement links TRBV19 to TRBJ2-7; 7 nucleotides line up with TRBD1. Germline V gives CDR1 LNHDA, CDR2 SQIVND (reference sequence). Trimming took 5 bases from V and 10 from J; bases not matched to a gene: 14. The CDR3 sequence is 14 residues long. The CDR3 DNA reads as TGTGCCAGTAGTTTCAACACCCCCGACAGGGCCCAGTACTTC. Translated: CASSFNTPDRAQYF.

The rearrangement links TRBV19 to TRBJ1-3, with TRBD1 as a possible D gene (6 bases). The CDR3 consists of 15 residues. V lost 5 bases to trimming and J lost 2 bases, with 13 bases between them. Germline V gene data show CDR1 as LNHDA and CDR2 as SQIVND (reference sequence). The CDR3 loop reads CASSLPRGTGNTIYF. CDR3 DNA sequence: TGTGCCAGTAGTCTTCCCAGGGGAACTGGAAACACCATATATTTT.

The DNA of the CDR3 is TGTGCCACCGCACCTCCTCCAGGGAATCACGAGCAGTACTTC. It translates to CATAPPPGNHEQYF. The chain links TRBV5-8 to TRBJ2-7, with D possibly being TRBD1 (5 bases). The germline gives CDR1 SGHTS, CDR2 YDEGEE. There are 14 residues in the CDR3. The ends were cut back, 9 bases at V and 5 bases at J, with 21 bases in the middle. Full variable domain (rest looked up from reference TRBV5-8 and TRBJ2-7): EAGVTQSPTHLIKTRGQQATLRCSPISGHTSVYWYQQALGLGLQFLLWYDEGEERNRGNFPPRFSGRQFPNYSSELNVNALELEDSALYLCATAPPPGNHEQYFGPGTRLTVT.

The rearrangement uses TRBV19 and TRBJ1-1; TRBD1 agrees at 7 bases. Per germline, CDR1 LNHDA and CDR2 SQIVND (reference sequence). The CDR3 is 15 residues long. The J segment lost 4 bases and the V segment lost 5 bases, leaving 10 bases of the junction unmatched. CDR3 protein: CASSHPQGGVTEAFF. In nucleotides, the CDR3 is TGTGCCAGTAGTCACCCCCAGGGGGGAGTCACTGAAGCTTTCTTT.

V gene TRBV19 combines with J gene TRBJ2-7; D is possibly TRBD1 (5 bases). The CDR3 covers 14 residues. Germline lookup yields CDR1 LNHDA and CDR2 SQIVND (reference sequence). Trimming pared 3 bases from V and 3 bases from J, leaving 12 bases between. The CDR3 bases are TGTGCCAGTAGTATTGGAACAGGATTCTACGAGCAGTACTTC. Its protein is CASSIGTGFYEQYF.

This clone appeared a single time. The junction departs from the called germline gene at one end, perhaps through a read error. CDR3 coding DNA: TGTGCCTGGAGTGGGGGCAGGAGTGGCGATTCGCCCCTCCACTTT. It codes for CAWSGGRSGDSPLHF. The chain recombines TRBV30 with TRBJ1-6, with a possible D match to TRBD1 (5 bases). Germline loops: CDR1 GTSNPN, CDR2 SVGIG (reference sequence). This CDR3 contains 15 residues.

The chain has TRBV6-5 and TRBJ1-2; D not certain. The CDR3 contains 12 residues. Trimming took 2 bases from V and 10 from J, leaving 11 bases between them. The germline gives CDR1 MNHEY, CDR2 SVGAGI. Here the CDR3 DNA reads TGTGCCAGCAGTTACGGGGAGAGGGACTACACCTTC. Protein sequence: CASSYGERDYTF.

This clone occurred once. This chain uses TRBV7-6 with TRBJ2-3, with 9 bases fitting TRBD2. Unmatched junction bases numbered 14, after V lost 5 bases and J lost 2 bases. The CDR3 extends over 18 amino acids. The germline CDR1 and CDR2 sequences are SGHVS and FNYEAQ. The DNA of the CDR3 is TGTGCCAGCAGCCCGCGGGTAGCGGGAGTTTCCTACACAGATACGCAGTATTTT. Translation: CASSPRVAGVSYTDTQYF. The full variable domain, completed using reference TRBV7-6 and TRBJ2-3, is GAGVSQSPRYKVTKRGQDVALRCDPISGHVSLYWYRQALGQGPEFLTYFNYEAQQDKSGLPNDRFSAERPEGSISTLTIQRTEQRDSAMYRCASSPRVAGVSYTDTQYFGPGTRLTVL.

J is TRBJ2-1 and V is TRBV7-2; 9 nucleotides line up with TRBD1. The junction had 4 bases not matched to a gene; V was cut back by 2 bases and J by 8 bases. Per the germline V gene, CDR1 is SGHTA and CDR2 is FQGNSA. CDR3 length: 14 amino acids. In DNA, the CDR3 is TGTGCCAGCAGCTTATGGGACAGGGACTATGAGCAGTTCTTC. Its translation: CASSLWDRDYEQFF.

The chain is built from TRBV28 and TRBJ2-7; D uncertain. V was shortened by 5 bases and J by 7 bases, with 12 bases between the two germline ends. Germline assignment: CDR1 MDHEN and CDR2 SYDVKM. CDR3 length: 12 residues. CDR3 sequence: CASSPPYREQYF. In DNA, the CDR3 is TGTGCCAGCAGTCCCCCTTATCGGGAGCAGTACTTC.

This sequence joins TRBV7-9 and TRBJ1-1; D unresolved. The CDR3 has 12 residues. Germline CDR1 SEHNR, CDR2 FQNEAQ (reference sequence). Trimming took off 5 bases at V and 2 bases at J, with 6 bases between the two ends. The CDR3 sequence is CASSHSNTEAFF. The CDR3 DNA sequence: TGTGCCAGCAGCCACAGTAACACTGAAGCTTTCTTT.

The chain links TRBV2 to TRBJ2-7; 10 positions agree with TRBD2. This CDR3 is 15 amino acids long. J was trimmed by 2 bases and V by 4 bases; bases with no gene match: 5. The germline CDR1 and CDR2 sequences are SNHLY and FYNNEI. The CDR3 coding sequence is TGTGCCAGCAGTGTCACTAGCGGGGCTACCTACGAGCAGTACTTC. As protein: CASSVTSGATYEQYF.

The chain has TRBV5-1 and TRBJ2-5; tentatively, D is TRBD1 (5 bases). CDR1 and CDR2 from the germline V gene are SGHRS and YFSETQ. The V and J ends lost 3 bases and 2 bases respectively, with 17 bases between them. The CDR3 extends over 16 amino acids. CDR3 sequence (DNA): TGCGCCAGCAGCTCCGGACACCCGATAGATCAAGAGACCCAGTACTTC. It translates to CASSSGHPIDQETQYF.

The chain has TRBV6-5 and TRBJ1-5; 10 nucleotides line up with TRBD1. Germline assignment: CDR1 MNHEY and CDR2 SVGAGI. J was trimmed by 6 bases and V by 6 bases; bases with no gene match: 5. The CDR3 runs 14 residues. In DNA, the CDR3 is TGTGCCAGCAGGGGGGGACAGGGGCCTCAGCCCCAGCATTTT. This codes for CASRGGQGPQPQHF.

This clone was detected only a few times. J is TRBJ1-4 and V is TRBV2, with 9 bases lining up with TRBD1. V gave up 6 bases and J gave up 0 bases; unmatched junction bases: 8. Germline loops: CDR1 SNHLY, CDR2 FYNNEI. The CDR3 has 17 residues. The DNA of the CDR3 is TGTGCCAGCAGCCTAGGACAGGGGATGACAACTAATGAAAAACTGTTTTTT. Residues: CASSLGQGMTTNEKLFF.

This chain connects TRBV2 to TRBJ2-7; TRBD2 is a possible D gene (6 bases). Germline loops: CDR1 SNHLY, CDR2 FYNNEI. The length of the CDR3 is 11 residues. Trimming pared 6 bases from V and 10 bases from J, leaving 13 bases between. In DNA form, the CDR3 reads TGTGCCAGCAGCCCTACGGGGGACCAGTACTTC. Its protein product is CASSPTGDQYF.

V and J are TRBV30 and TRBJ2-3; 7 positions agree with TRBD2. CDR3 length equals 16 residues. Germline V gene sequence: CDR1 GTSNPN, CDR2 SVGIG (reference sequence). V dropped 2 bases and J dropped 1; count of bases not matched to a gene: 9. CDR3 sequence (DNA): TGTGCCTGGAGTCCTCTAGCTCGGGGGGGCACAGATACGCAGTATTTT. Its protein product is CAWSPLARGGTDTQYF.